The rows below give T cell receptor beta chains drawn from one sample of a study of neurological immune-mediated disorders. TCRdb reprocessed the 5' RACE reads via MiXCR and lists one record per CDR3 protein. Seen here are 45,000 to 65,000 distinct CDR3 sequences, approximately 4.4% observed once, and the top ten hold roughly 3.1%. Specimen: PBMCs. The receptors originated from a man aged 50 to 59 with multiple sclerosis. Both conserved end residues are part of each CDR3. The order of the fields is CDR3 DNA, CDR3 protein, clone size, J gene, V gene, D gene. D genes are given only for firm matches. The listing skips clone size in some rows; elsewhere it reads once, few, many or a size class.

TGCAGTGCTAGGTGGACTAGTAGAACCTACGAGCAGTACTTC,CSARWTSRTYEQYF,many,TRBJ2-7,TRBV20-1,TRBD2
TGTGCCAGCAGTTACACAGGACGCAGCACAGATACGCAGTATTTT,CASSYTGRSTDTQYF,many,TRBJ2-3,TRBV6-5,-
TGTGCCAGCAGCTTGAAGCAGGGGGACACTGAAGCTTTCTTT,CASSLKQGDTEAFF,many,TRBJ1-1,TRBV7-9,TRBD1
TGCGCCAGCAGCTTGTCCGGGGCAGCAGGGGAGCTGTTTTTT,CASSLSGAAGELFF,many,TRBJ2-2,TRBV5-1,-
TGCGCCAGCAGCTTGGTTCTAGAGGCATCTGGGGCCAACGTCCTGACTTTC,CASSLVLEASGANVLTF,many,TRBJ2-6,TRBV5-1,-
TGTGCCAGCAGCTGGCCGGACAGGGGAACAGATACGCAGTATTTT,CASSWPDRGTDTQYF,many,TRBJ2-3,TRBV7-2,TRBD1
TGCGCCAGCAGCTTGTCCCTTGGGGAGGGACAAAACTATGGCTACACCTTC,CASSLSLGEGQNYGYTF,many,TRBJ1-2,TRBV5-1,-
TGCAGTGCCCCGGGAGTCAATAACTATGGCTACACCTTC,CSAPGVNNYGYTF,few,TRBJ1-2,TRBV20-1,-
TGTGCCAGCAGCGGTCGGACAGGGGGCTACGAGCAGTACTTC,CASSGRTGGYEQYF,few,TRBJ2-7,TRBV7-2,TRBD1
TGCGCCAGCAGCTCCGGGACTAGCGCGACAGATACGCAGTATTTT,CASSSGTSATDTQYF,many,TRBJ2-3,TRBV5-1,TRBD2
TGCGCCAGCAGTGAGACGGGAGATCAGCCCCAGCATTTT,CASSETGDQPQHF,-,TRBJ1-5,TRBV10-1,-
TGCGCCAGCAGCGGGACAGGGCTGGCCGGGGAGCTGTTTTTT,CASSGTGLAGELFF,many,TRBJ2-2,TRBV5-1,TRBD1
TGTGCCAGCAGCCAAGTCGGGAGCCAACCCCGAATTCGGAAAGAGACCCAGTACTTC,CASSQVGSQPRIRKETQYF,many,TRBJ2-5,TRBV3-1,-
TGTGCCAGCAGTTTAGGGACCTGGCCCTCAGAGACCCAGTACTTC,CASSLGTWPSETQYF,many,TRBJ2-5,TRBV7-8,-
TGCGCCAGCAGCTTGTCGGCAGGGAGCGTTGCAGATACGCAGTATTTT,CASSLSAGSVADTQYF,-,TRBJ2-3,TRBV5-1,-
TGCGCCAGCAGCTCAATACCGGGTCAATATCAAGAGACCCAGTACTTC,CASSSIPGQYQETQYF,many,TRBJ2-5,TRBV5-1,-
TGCAGTGGCGACGGGAGGCGCACAGATACGCAGTATTTT,CSGDGRRTDTQYF,many,TRBJ2-3,TRBV20-1,TRBD2
TGTGCCAGCAGTCCAGGGATGTACCAAGAGACCCAGTACTTC,CASSPGMYQETQYF,many,TRBJ2-5,TRBV6-2/TRBV6-3,-
TGTGCCAGAACAGGGTACCATGAAGCTTTCTTT,CARTGYHEAFF,many,TRBJ1-1,TRBV7-8,-
TGTGCCACCGTGGAGGGTAGCGGATATAGCTCTGGGGCCAACGTCCTGACTTTC,CATVEGSGYSSGANVLTF,many,TRBJ2-6,TRBV15,-
TGCAGTGCTCCCATTCCGGGAAGGGGGAGAGAGACCCAGTACTTC,CSAPIPGRGRETQYF,many,TRBJ2-5,TRBV20-1,-
TGCGCCAGCAGCTTGGATGCAGGTACGGGGCTGACTTTCTTT,CASSLDAGTGLTFF,many,TRBJ1-1,TRBV5-1,-
TGTGCCAGCAGCTTAGTTAACTATGGCTACACCTTC,CASSLVNYGYTF,many,TRBJ1-2,TRBV7-6,-
TGTGCCAGCAGCTTGGTTCGCGTGAACACTGAAGCTTTCTTT,CASSLVRVNTEAFF,-,TRBJ1-1,TRBV5-6,-
TGCAGTGCTAGACCCAGGACGGATGCCTACGAGCAGTACTTC,CSARPRTDAYEQYF,many,TRBJ2-7,TRBV20-1,-
TGTGCCGGCAGCGTAAGGAGTTTCGGGGAGCAGCACTTC,CAGSVRSFGEQHF,once,TRBJ2-7,TRBV9,-
TGTGCCACCAGCAGAGCTGCCAATGAGCAGTTCTTC,CATSRAANEQFF,-,TRBJ2-1,TRBV15,-
TGTGCCAGCAGGCTACAGGGGCCTAATGAAAAACTGTTTTTT,CASRLQGPNEKLFF,many,TRBJ1-4,TRBV28,TRBD1
TGTGCCAGCAGCTTAGGGGTCGGGGAGCTGTTTTTT,CASSLGVGELFF,many,TRBJ2-2,TRBV7-3,-
TGTGCCAGCAGCACCACCGGGACTGCAACCTACAATGAGCAGTTCTTC,CASSTTGTATYNEQFF,many,TRBJ2-1,TRBV11-1,-
TGTGCCAGCAAGAACGGCCCGAGCAGTCAGCCCCAGCATTTT,CASKNGPSSQPQHF,many,TRBJ1-5,TRBV6-5,-
TGTGCCAGCAGACCTCCAACGGGACAGGGACAAGAGACCCAGTACTTC,CASRPPTGQGQETQYF,many,TRBJ2-5,TRBV7-9,TRBD1
TGTGCCAGCAGCAAAGGCCTGAGGTCTAGCGGGGGGCAAAATGAGCAGTTCTTC,CASSKGLRSSGGQNEQFF,many,TRBJ2-1,TRBV21-1,-
TGTGCCAGCAGTTCGACGGGGGGAGATACGCAGTATTTT,CASSSTGGDTQYF,many,TRBJ2-3,TRBV12-3/TRBV12-4,TRBD2
TGCGCCAGCAGCTTACAGGGGGACGGCAATGAGCAGTTCTTC,CASSLQGDGNEQFF,many,TRBJ2-1,TRBV5-1,TRBD1
TGTGCCAGCAGCTTACCTAGCGGGAGGGCCTACAATGAGCAGTTCTTC,CASSLPSGRAYNEQFF,many,TRBJ2-1,TRBV7-9,TRBD2
TGTGCCAGCAGCCTTCTAGGGAGCCTCGATACGCAGTATTTT,CASSLLGSLDTQYF,many,TRBJ2-3,TRBV14,-
TGTGCCAGCAGTTACGAGCGGGTTATGAACACTGAAGCTTTCTTT,CASSYERVMNTEAFF,few,TRBJ1-1,TRBV6-2/TRBV6-3,-
TGCGCCAGCAGCCAATTCGGACTAGCCTATGGCTACACCTTC,CASSQFGLAYGYTF,many,TRBJ1-2,TRBV4-1,-